This TCR beta chain was identified in a study of T cell repertoires in cytomegalovirus infection. Study-level information: TCR beta signatures that were public indicated CMV infection and matching HLA type.

The CDR3 consists of 15 residues. The trim removed 4 bases at V and 4 bases at J, leaving 10 bases unmatched. Germline CDR1 reads SEHNR; CDR2 reads FQNEAQ (reference sequence). Worth noting for this clonotype: The antigen remains unidentified.

Using its own MiXCR run on the reads, TCRdb lists one record per CDR3 protein. The sample lists a few hundred thousand distinct CDR3 sequences, approximately 9.1% seen once, with about 15% in the top ten. Findings of the study overall: Within the response measured ex vivo, HLA-C-restricted CMV-specific TCR beta clonotypes were dominant. CMV carriers with the relevant HLA were identified by cumulative public TCR beta family frequency.

The chain carries TRBV7-9 and TRBJ2-7, with 7 bases that match TRBD1. The clonotype originates from a human donor in good health (CMV status not recorded). Some clones in this sample may be carry-over from other donors' samples. Sequencing was carried out using PBMCs. CDR3 in DNA: TGTGCCAGCAGCTGGGCCGGGACAGCTTCTTACGAGCAGTACTTC. This translates into CASSWAGTASYEQYF.